Shown below are 27 T cell receptor beta chains from a single sample sequenced in a study of a mutant IDH1 vaccine in newly diagnosed glioma. The assay was immunoSEQ multiplex PCR, and TCRdb's table has in-frame clones only and misses some. The table includes about 34,000 clones, about three quarters detected once. Time point noted: baseline, week 1 (first vaccination visit). The treatment is: pre-vaccination baseline after standard-of-care therapy. The sequencing here drew on peripheral blood mononuclear cells (PBMCs), taken from a glioma patient treated with radiotherapy, temozolomide or both. The origin of the receptors is a man aged 50-60 years with glioma. Some clones in this sample may be carry-over from other donors' samples.

The chain uses TRBV5-4 and TRBJ1-2, with a tentative D call TRBD1 (6 bases). The CDR3 sequence is 12 residues long. Germline CDR1 SGHNT, CDR2 YYREEE (reference sequence). V was trimmed by 4 bases and J by 5 bases, leaving 9 bases between them. DNA of the CDR3: TGTGCCAGCAGCCCGGACAGATATGGCTACACCTTC. It encodes CASSPDRYGYTF. Based on the CDR3 plus reference TRBV5-4 and TRBJ1-2, the full variable domain is ETGVTQSPTHLIKTRGQQVTLRCSSQSGHNTVSWYQQALGQGPQFIFQYYREEENGRGNFPPRFSGLQFPNYSSELNVNALELDDSALYLCASSPDRYGYTFGSGTRLTVV.

V and J are TRBV5-4 and TRBJ2-7, with a possible D match to TRBD1 (6 bases). The CDR3 spans 14 residues. CDR1 SGHNT and CDR2 YYREEE come from the germline V gene (reference sequence). V lost 2 bases and J 6 bases, leaving 15 bases between the germline ends. The CDR3 DNA reads TGTGCCAGCAGCTTAAGCCTCTCAGGGGCCGAGCAGTACTTC. This gives the protein CASSLSLSGAEQYF. The whole variable domain, remainder taken from reference TRBV5-4 and TRBJ2-7, is ETGVTQSPTHLIKTRGQQVTLRCSSQSGHNTVSWYQQALGQGPQFIFQYYREEENGRGNFPPRFSGLQFPNYSSELNVNALELDDSALYLCASSLSLSGAEQYFGPGTRLTVT.

This rearrangement joins TRBV27 to TRBJ1-1; weak D call: TRBD1 (5 bases). V gave up 4 bases and J gave up 7 bases, with 10 bases separating them. Germline assignment: CDR1 MNHEY and CDR2 SMNVEV (reference sequence). The CDR3 spans 12 residues. The CDR3 DNA follows: TGTGCCAGCAGTTCCCCAAGGGGTGAAGCTTTCTTT. Its protein is CASSSPRGEAFF.

Notes on this clone: At one boundary the junction diverges from the germline segment, which might be a read error. The rearrangement uses TRBV4-1 and TRBJ1-4; D gene unclear. The CDR3 runs to 16 residues. Germline V lookup: CDR1 MGHRA, CDR2 YSYEKL. DNA of the CDR3: TGCGCCAGCAGCCAGGGTAATTACCAGACTAATGAAAAACTGTTCTTT. It encodes CASSQGNYQTNEKLFF.

The chain couples TRBV7-9 to TRBJ2-7, with 7 bases identical to TRBD1. The V gene end was trimmed by 4 bases and the J gene end by 2 bases; junction bases not matched to a gene: 2. There are 13 residues in the CDR3. Looked up from germline, CDR1 is SEHNR and CDR2 is FQNEAQ (reference sequence). The CDR3 spells CASSSGQTYEQYF. CDR3 sequence (DNA): TGTGCCAGCAGCTCGGGACAGACCTACGAGCAGTACTTC.

The chain is built from TRBV7-9 and TRBJ2-7, with D uncertain. Trimming pared 7 bases from V and 4 bases from J, leaving 23 bases between. The germline gives CDR1 SEHNR, CDR2 FQNEAQ (reference sequence). The CDR3 sequence is 16 residues long. CDR3 sequence (DNA): TGTGCCAGCACGTCGACCGATGGGTCTTGGGGATACGAGCAGTACTTC. Translated: CASTSTDGSWGYEQYF.

This sequence joins TRBV2 and TRBJ1-4; possibly TRBD1 for D (5 bases). This CDR3 is 13 amino acids long. Germline-derived CDR1 and CDR2 are SNHLY and FYNNEI. V was cut by 10 bases and J by 8 bases, with 17 bases left in between. The CDR3: CATAASWGEKLFF. CDR3 nucleotides: TGTGCCACCGCCGCCTCCTGGGGGGAAAAACTGTTTTTT.

The rearrangement uses TRBV5-6 and TRBJ1-6, with 12 positions matching TRBD1. CDR1 is SGHDT and CDR2 is YYEEEE in the germline V gene. Germline trimming cut 4 bases from V and 9 bases from J; bases unmatched to any gene: 8. This CDR3 spans 16 amino acids. The CDR3 DNA reads TGTGCCAGCAGCAACGTCGGGACAGGGGGCCTTTCACCCCTCCACTTT. Protein product: CASSNVGTGGLSPLHF.

The chain is built from TRBV7-2 and TRBJ1-2; weak D call: TRBD1 (6 bases). CDR1 is SGHTA, CDR2 FQGNSA, per germline. Deletions cut 11 bases from V and 6 bases from J, with 13 bases between. The CDR3 totals 11 residues. Here the CDR3 reads CAAAGADGYTF. DNA for the CDR3: TGTGCCGCGGCGGGGGCGGATGGCTACACCTTC.

This clone was seen more than once but under ten times. This rearrangement joins TRBV2 to TRBJ2-2; perhaps TRBD2 as D (6 bases). Germline V lookup: CDR1 SNHLY, CDR2 FYNNEI. V was clipped by 6 bases and J by 4 bases, with 15 bases between them. The CDR3 covers 15 residues. The chain's CDR3 is CASRTLAGSTGELFF. Here the CDR3 DNA reads TGTGCCAGCAGGACACTAGCAGGGTCCACCGGGGAGCTGTTTTTT.

This rearrangement joins TRBV4-1 to TRBJ2-7; 8 bases are shared with TRBD1. The CDR3 is made up of 11 amino acids. Trimming at V came to 6 bases and at J to 5 bases, leaving 0 bases not matched to a gene. Germline V gene lookup returns CDR1 MGHRA and CDR2 YSYEKL. CDR3 amino acids: CASRTGDEQYF. The CDR3 DNA follows: TGCGCCAGCAGGACAGGGGACGAGCAGTACTTC.

The chain is built from TRBV2 and TRBJ2-5; 8 bases fit TRBD1. Judging by the DNA end, TRBJ2-7 fits better; the J call may be wrong. Germline V gene data show CDR1 as SNHLY and CDR2 as FYNNEI. The length of the CDR3 is 14 residues. CDR3 amino acids: CASSNRGSSYEQYF. The CDR3 DNA reads as TGTGCCAGCAGTAACAGGGGGAGCTCCTACGAGCAGTACTTC.

The V gene is TRBV7-9, the J gene TRBJ2-3, with TRBD2 as a possible D gene (5 bases). The CDR3 length is 17 residues. V was trimmed by 6 bases and J by 1 base, leaving 20 bases between them. The germline V gene encodes CDR1 SEHNR and CDR2 FQNEAQ (reference sequence). CDR3: CASRASPLEIRTDTQYF. The CDR3 DNA reads TGTGCCAGCAGAGCTAGCCCGCTCGAGATTCGCACAGATACGCAGTATTTT. Variable domain in full (rest from reference TRBV7-9 and TRBJ2-3): DTGVSQNPRHKITKRGQNVTFRCDPISEHNRLYWYRQTLGQGPEFLTYFQNEAQLEKSRLLSDRFSAERPKGSFSTLEIQRTEQGDSAMYLCASRASPLEIRTDTQYFGPGTRLTVL.

This chain uses TRBV14 with TRBJ2-7; D unresolved. The V end was cut by 3 bases, the J end by 6 bases, with 12 bases between. The germline gives CDR1 SGHDN, CDR2 FVKESK. The CDR3 loop spans 13 amino acids. This chain's CDR3 is CASSQVPGFEQYF. CDR3 DNA sequence: TGTGCCAGCAGCCAGGTCCCCGGCTTCGAGCAGTACTTC.

The J gene is TRBJ2-7, the V gene TRBV5-1, with TRBD1 identical over 7 bases. The CDR3 consists of 14 residues. Per the germline V gene, CDR1 is SGHRS and CDR2 is YFSETQ. V lost 4 bases, J lost 7 bases, and 11 bases stayed unmatched. The CDR3 reads CASSQDRFPTEQYF. The CDR3 DNA is TGCGCCAGCAGCCAGGACAGGTTTCCTACTGAGCAGTACTTC.

The chain couples TRBV19 to TRBJ1-2, with a possible D match to TRBD1 (5 bases). There are 13 residues in the CDR3. V lost 8 bases and J 5 bases, leaving 15 bases between the germline ends. Germline CDR1 LNHDA, CDR2 SQIVND (reference sequence). CDR3 nucleotide sequence: TGTGCCAGTCGCTCCGGGACCGTGTATGGCTACACCTTC. This encodes CASRSGTVYGYTF.

The chain joins TRBV18 to TRBJ1-1; D call uncertain. Trimming left V 2 bases short and J 5 bases short, with 9 bases between. This CDR3 has 13 residues. CDR1 is KGHSH, CDR2 LQKENI, per germline. As DNA, the CDR3 is TGTGCCAGCTCACCAGGGGTGGTGACTGAAGCTTTCTTT. Protein: CASSPGVVTEAFF.

In its sample, this clone was seen once. The rearrangement links TRBV6-5 to TRBJ2-5; no firm D call. The CDR3 contains 15 residues. From germline, CDR1 is MNHEY and CDR2 SVGAGI. Deletions cut 3 bases from V and 0 bases from J, with 11 bases between. The CDR3 is CASSYKTWYQETQYF. CDR3 in DNA: TGTGCCAGCAGTTATAAGACCTGGTACCAAGAGACCCAGTACTTC.

The J gene is TRBJ2-7, the V gene TRBV2; D is ambiguous. Germline V gives CDR1 SNHLY, CDR2 FYNNEI. CDR3 size: 11 residues. V lost 3 bases and J lost 7, with 7 bases in between. CDR3: CASSEGWEQYF. CDR3 DNA: TGTGCCAGCAGTGAGGGGTGGGAGCAGTACTTC. The complete variable domain, with remaining parts taken from reference TRBV2 and TRBJ2-7, reads EPEVTQTPSHQVTQMGQEVILRCVPISNHLYFYWYRQILGQKVEFLVSFYNNEISEKSEIFDDQFSVERPDGSNFTLKIRSTKLEDSAMYFCASSEGWEQYFGPGTRLTVT.

CDR3 in amino acids: CARSALLSYEQYF. CDR3 DNA: TGTGCCAGAAGCGCACTACTGAGCTACGAGCAGTACTTC. The V gene is TRBV5-3, the J gene TRBJ2-7, with D uncertain. TRBV5-3 is given ORF status, its function remaining uncertain. CDR3 size: 13 residues. The V end was cut by 4 bases, the J end by 3 bases, with 11 bases between.

The chain recombines TRBV6-5 with TRBJ1-2; 7 nucleotides line up with TRBD1. The CDR3 has 13 residues. Per the germline V gene, CDR1 is MNHEY and CDR2 is SVGAGI. Trimming removed 6 bases from V and 7 bases from J; junction bases left unmatched: 8. The CDR3 nucleotides are TGTGCCAGCAGGGAAACAGGGGTCCGTGGCTACACCTTC. Its protein is CASRETGVRGYTF.

The rearrangement joins TRBV29-1 to TRBJ2-3; either TRBD1 or TRBD2 may supply D (5 bases each). Germline V CDR1 and CDR2: SQVTM, ANQGSEA. The germline V and J ends were trimmed by 3 bases and 0 bases, with 10 bases remaining between them. The CDR3 sequence is 14 residues long. The CDR3 DNA sequence: TGCAGCGTTGATCGAGAGGGGAGCACAGATACGCAGTATTTT. Translation gives CSVDREGSTDTQYF.

This rearrangement joins TRBV18 to TRBJ1-5; TRBD1 matches at 11 bases. Losses at the gene ends were 4 bases for V and 5 bases for J; bases not matched to a gene: 1. The CDR3 length is 14 residues. The V gene's germline CDR1 is KGHSH and CDR2 LQKENI. CDR3 sequence reads: CASSQDRGHQPQHF. CDR3 coding DNA: TGTGCCAGCTCACAGGACAGGGGGCATCAGCCCCAGCATTTT.

As DNA, the CDR3 is TGTGCCAGCAGTGGGGGTGGGATCAGATACAATGAGCAGTTCTTC. It codes for CASSGGGIRYNEQFF. The gene calls are TRBV6-1 and TRBJ2-1; D unclear. Germline CDR1 and CDR2: MNHNS and SASEGT. Trimming shortened V by 4 bases and J by 4 bases, and 14 bases separated the two germline ends. The CDR3 has 15 amino acids.

This chain connects TRBV29-1 to TRBJ2-3; 11 bases map to TRBD2. J lost 4 bases, V lost 7 bases, and 10 bases had no gene match. This CDR3 has 15 residues. Germline assignment: CDR1 SQVTM and CDR2 ANQGSEA. The CDR3 loop is CSALALAGGPDTQYF. CDR3 in DNA: TGCAGCGCCCTGGCCCTAGCGGGAGGCCCAGATACGCAGTATTTT.

The chain employs TRBV18 and TRBJ1-5, with 7 bases aligning to TRBD1. The length of the CDR3 is 15 residues. J lost 0 bases, V lost 4 bases, and 3 bases had no gene match. Germline loops: CDR1 KGHSH, CDR2 LQKENI. CDR3 sequence (DNA): TGTGCCAGCTCACGAGGACAGGATAGCAATCAGCCCCAGCATTTT. Protein product: CASSRGQDSNQPQHF.

This chain links TRBV4-1 with TRBJ1-4; 7 nucleotides line up with TRBD1. The trim removed 0 bases at V and 8 bases at J, leaving 6 bases unmatched. The CDR3 consists of 15 residues. In germline, CDR1 is MGHRA, CDR2 YSYEKL. CDR3 amino acids: CASSQETGRVEKLFF. As DNA, the CDR3 is TGCGCCAGCAGCCAAGAGACAGGGAGGGTGGAAAAACTGTTTTTT.